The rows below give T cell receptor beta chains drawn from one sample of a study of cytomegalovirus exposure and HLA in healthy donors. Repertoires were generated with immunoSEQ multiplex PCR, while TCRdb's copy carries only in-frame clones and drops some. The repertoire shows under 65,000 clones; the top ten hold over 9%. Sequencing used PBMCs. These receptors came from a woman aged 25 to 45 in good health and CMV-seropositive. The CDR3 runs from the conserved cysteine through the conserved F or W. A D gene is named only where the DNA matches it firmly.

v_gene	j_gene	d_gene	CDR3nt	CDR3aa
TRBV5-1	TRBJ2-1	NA	TGCGCCAGCAGCTTGGGACAGGTAGGGAATGAGCAGTTCTTC	CASSLGQVGNEQFF
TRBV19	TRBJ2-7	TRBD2	TGTGCCAGTAGTTTTGGACTAGCGGGAGCCCCCTACGAGCAGTACTTC	CASSFGLAGAPYEQYF
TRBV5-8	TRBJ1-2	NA	TGTGCCAGCAGCGAACAGGGTTATGGCTACACCTTC	CASSEQGYGYTF
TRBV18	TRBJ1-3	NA	TGTGCCAGCTCACCACCTACACTCCTCGGGTCTGGAAACACCATATATTTT	CASSPPTLLGSGNTIYF
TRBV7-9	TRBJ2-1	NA	TGTGCCAGCAGCTTATTGGGCAGTAACTACAATGAGCAGTTCTTC	CASSLLGSNYNEQFF
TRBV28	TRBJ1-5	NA	TGTGCCAGCAGCTTACCAGGGCCCCTCAATCAGCCCCAGCATTTT	CASSLPGPLNQPQHF
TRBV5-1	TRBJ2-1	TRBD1	TGCGCCAGCAGCTTGGGCGGGACAGGGGGCGGGAATGAGCAGTTCTTC	CASSLGGTGGGNEQFF
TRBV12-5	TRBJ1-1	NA	TGTGCTAGTGGTCCACCCCAAGGGGGTACTGAAGCTTTCTTT	CASGPPQGGTEAFF
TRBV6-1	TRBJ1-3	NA	TGTGCCAGCAGTGAAGCCAGGGCTGGAAACACCATATATTTT	CASSEARAGNTIYF
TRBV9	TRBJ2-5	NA	TGTGCCAGCAGCGCCTCCCCTGGACTGCAAGAGACCCAGTACTTC	CASSASPGLQETQYF
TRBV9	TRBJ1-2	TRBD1	TGTGCCAGCAGCGTAGGAAGGGGACAGGACTATGGCTACACCTTC	CASSVGRGQDYGYTF
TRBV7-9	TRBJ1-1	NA	TGTGCCAGCAGCTCTCGAGAGGACTTCTACGAAGCTTTCTTT	CASSSREDFYEAFF
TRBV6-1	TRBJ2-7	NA	TGTGCCAGCAGTGTGGGGCCCCAACAGTACTTC	CASSVGPQQYF
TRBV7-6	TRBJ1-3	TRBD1	TGTGCCAGCAGCTTAGCCCCCTTTGAGGGGGCTGACCCTTATGGAAACACCATATATTTT	CASSLAPFEGADPYGNTIYF
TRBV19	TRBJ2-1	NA	TGTGCCAGTAGTAAGGGACTGCTGGTGGGGAATGAGCAGTTCTTC	CASSKGLLVGNEQFF
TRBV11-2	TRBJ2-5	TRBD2	TGTGCCAGCAGCTTAGGCGGGACTAGCGGGGGGTTAGAGACCCAGTACTTC	CASSLGGTSGGLETQYF
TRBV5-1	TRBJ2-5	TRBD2	TGCGCCAGCAGCTTGACTAGCGGGGGTCCGGAGACCCAGTACTTC	CASSLTSGGPETQYF
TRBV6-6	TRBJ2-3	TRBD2	TGTGCCAGCAGTTACCCGGGGGGGCCGGGCACAGATACGCAGTATTTT	CASSYPGGPGTDTQYF
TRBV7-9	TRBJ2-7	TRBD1	TGTGCCAGCAGCTTAGGGACAGGGGGCGAGCAGTACTTC	CASSLGTGGEQYF
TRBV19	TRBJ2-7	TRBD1	TGTGCCAGTAGTTTTGACAGGGTCTCCTACGAGCAGTACTTC	CASSFDRVSYEQYF
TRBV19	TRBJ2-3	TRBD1	TGTGCCAGTAGTATTTTGCGGACAGGGAGAACAGATACGCAGTATTTT	CASSILRTGRTDTQYF
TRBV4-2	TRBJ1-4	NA	TGTGCCAGCAGCCCTAGGGCCACAGGCCTTGCAACTAATGAAAAACTGTTTTTT	CASSPRATGLATNEKLFF
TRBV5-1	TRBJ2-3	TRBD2	TGCGCCAGCAGCTTGGAGGGACTAGCGGGAGCAGATACGCAGTATTTT	CASSLEGLAGADTQYF
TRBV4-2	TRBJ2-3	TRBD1	TGTGCCAGCAGCCAACGCGGACAGGGTCTGAGGTCAACAGATACGCAGTATTTT	CASSQRGQGLRSTDTQYF
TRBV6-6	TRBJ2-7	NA	TGTGCCAGCAGTTACCCCCAGGCTGCTCGGAACGAGCAGTACTTC	CASSYPQAARNEQYF
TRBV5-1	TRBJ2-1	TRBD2	TGCGCCAGCAGCCCCGCGGGACTAGGGGAATTTGAGCAGTTCTTC	CASSPAGLGEFEQFF
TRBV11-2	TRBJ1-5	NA	TGTGCCAGCAGCGCGGGGGACAGCAATCAGCCCCAGCATTTT	CASSAGDSNQPQHF
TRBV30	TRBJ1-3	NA	TGTGCCAGAGCGGGGGCGGCTGGAAACACCATATATTTT	CARAGAAGNTIYF
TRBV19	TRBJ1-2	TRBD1	TGTGCCAGCGAAGGGACCGGGCGACAGGGAGGCTATGGCTACACCTTC	CASEGTGRQGGYGYTF
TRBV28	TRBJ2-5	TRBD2	TGTGCCTGCGGGGGGGGGTTTGCGGAGACCCAGTACTTC	CACGGGFAETQYF
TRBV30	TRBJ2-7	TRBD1	TGTGCCTGGAGTACCCCCCGGACAGGGCATAGCTACGAGCAGTACTTC	CAWSTPRTGHSYEQYF
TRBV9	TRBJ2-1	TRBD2	TGTGCCAGCAGCGAGAGCGGGAGCTCCTACAATGAGCAGTTCTTC	CASSESGSSYNEQFF
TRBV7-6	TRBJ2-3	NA	TGTGCCAGCAGCTTCGGAACAGACCGCACAGATACGCAGTATTTT	CASSFGTDRTDTQYF
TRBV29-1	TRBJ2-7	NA	TGCAGCGTGGAGACGACAGACACCTACGAGCAGTACTTC	CSVETTDTYEQYF
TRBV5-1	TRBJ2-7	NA	TGCGCCAGCAGCGCGGCGGGCGGGTCCTACGAGCAGTACTTC	CASSAAGGSYEQYF
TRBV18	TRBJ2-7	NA	TGTGCCAGCTCATCCAGGGTAGGAACCTACGAGCAGTACTTC	CASSSRVGTYEQYF
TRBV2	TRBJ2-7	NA	TGTGCCAGCAGTGAGGACAGCGCCTACGAGCAGTACTTC	CASSEDSAYEQYF
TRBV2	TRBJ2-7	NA	TGTGCCAGCAGGGGGGGACTTCTCTCCTACGAGCAGTACTTC	CASRGGLLSYEQYF
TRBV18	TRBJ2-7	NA	TGTGCCAGCTCACTTTCAGCCAGGGACGAGCAGTACTTC	CASSLSARDEQYF
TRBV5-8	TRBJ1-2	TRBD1	TGTGCCAGCAGCTTAGGACAGGCCCGTAGTCGCACCTTC	CASSLGQARSRTF
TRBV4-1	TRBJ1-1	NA	TGCGCCAGCAGCCAAGATTGGGGGGGAGGCACTGAAGCTTTCTTT	CASSQDWGGGTEAFF
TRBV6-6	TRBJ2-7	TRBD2	TGTGCCAGCAGCCTCCGTTCGAGCGGGGTATCCTACGAGCAGTACTTC	CASSLRSSGVSYEQYF
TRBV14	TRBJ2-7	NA	TGTGCCAGCAGCCAACTATCCTACGAGCAGTACTTC	CASSQLSYEQYF
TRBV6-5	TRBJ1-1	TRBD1	TGTGCCATACCGGGACAGGGACTGAACACTGAAGCTTTCTTT	CAIPGQGLNTEAFF
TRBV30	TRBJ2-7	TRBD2	TGTGCCGTTTCTCGGGGGGCCTACGAGCAGTACTTC	CAVSRGAYEQYF
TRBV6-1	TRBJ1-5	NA	TGTGCCACCTCAGGGTCGTGGGATCAGCCCCAGCATTTT	CATSGSWDQPQHF
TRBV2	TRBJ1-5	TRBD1	TGTGCCAGCAGTATTGGACAGGGGGCTGGTCAGCCCCAGCATTTT	CASSIGQGAGQPQHF
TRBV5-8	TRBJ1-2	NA	TGTGCCAGCAGCTTGGGTACCAGGGTTAGTGGCTACACCTTC	CASSLGTRVSGYTF
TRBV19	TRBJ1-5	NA	TGTGCCAGTCAGACACTGACGAGCAATCAGCCCCAGCATTTT	CASQTLTSNQPQHF
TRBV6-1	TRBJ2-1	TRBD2	TGTGCCAGCAGTGAACTAGCGGGAGTTAATAATGAGCAGTTCTTC	CASSELAGVNNEQFF
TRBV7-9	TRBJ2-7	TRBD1	TGTGCCAGCAGTTATTCCACAGGGGACGAGCAGTACTTC	CASSYSTGDEQYF
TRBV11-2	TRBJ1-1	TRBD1	TGTGCCAGCAGCTTAGAGGGGACAGGGACGGCTTTCTTT	CASSLEGTGTAFF
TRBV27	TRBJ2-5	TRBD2	TGTGCCAGCAGCTCTCTAGCGGGGGGGCTAGAGACCCAGTACTTC	CASSSLAGGLETQYF
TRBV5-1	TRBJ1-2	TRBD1	TGCGCCAGCAGCTCACAGGGGAACTATGGCTACACCTTC	CASSSQGNYGYTF
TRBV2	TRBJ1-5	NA	TGTGCCAGCAGTGAAAGCACAGGGACAAGTCAGCCCCAGCATTTT	CASSESTGTSQPQHF
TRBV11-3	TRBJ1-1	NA	TGTGCCAGCAGCTTAGTCAGGGGAACTGAAGCTTTCTTT	CASSLVRGTEAFF
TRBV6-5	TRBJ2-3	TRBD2	TGTGCCAGCAGTTCGACTAGCGGAGACACAGATACGCAGTATTTT	CASSSTSGDTDTQYF
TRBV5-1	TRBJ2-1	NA	TGCGCCAGCAGCTTGGTCCAAAGCATCGCTGAGCAGTTCTTC	CASSLVQSIAEQFF
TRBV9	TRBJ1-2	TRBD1	TGTGCCAGCAGCCTGAGCGGGGACAGGGTCGATGGCTACACCTTC	CASSLSGDRVDGYTF